This T cell receptor beta chain was identified during a study of T cells in tumors after PD-1 blockade. Sequenced by immunoSEQ multiplex PCR; TCRdb stores in-frame clones only, minus some. The sample has 55,000 to 65,000 clones; 80% are singletons. Germline-derived CDR1 and CDR2 are SGHRS and YFSETQ. CDR3 size: 15 residues. V trimming: 4 bases; J trimming: 2 bases; junction bases outside the gene matches: 6. This specimen was PBMCs, taken before anti-PD-1 treatment. This chain joins TRBV5-1 and TRBJ1-2, with 9 bases fitting TRBD1. The TCR was taken from a human donor with basal cell carcinoma. The CDR3, as DNA: TGCGCCAGCAGCAAGGGACAGGGTGGAAACTATGGCTACACCTTC. It encodes CASSKGQGGNYGYTF.